The 24 T cell receptor beta chains reported below all come from one sample, sequenced in a study of blood T cell repertoires in COVID-19. Some clones are missing from TCRdb's copy, which holds only in-frame ones; the method was immunoSEQ multiplex PCR. The repertoire holds 48,000 or so clones, with more than 75% as singletons. Sequenced input: peripheral blood. These receptors were collected from a woman of 80 years or more with COVID-19, enrolled during active disease.

The rearrangement uses TRBV29-1 and TRBJ2-1; 10 bases are shared with TRBD2. The junction had 5 bases not matched to a gene; V was cut back by 6 bases and J by 6 bases. Germline values: CDR1 SQVTM, CDR2 ANQGSEA. This CDR3 spans 13 amino acids. CDR3 sequence reads: CSVPRTSGNEQFF. Written as DNA, the CDR3 is TGCAGCGTGCCCCGGACTAGCGGCAATGAGCAGTTCTTC.

This clone has just one count. The gene calls are TRBV27 and TRBJ1-1, with D possibly matching TRBD1 (5 bases). There are 13 residues in the CDR3. CDR1 and CDR2 from the germline V gene are MNHEY and SMNVEV (reference sequence). V lost 6 bases and J lost 4, with 12 bases in between. In nucleotides, the CDR3 is TGTGCCAGCAGGCCAGGGTGGGGCACTGAAGCTTTCTTT. It encodes CASRPGWGTEAFF.

This clone was seen a single time. The chain links TRBV4-1 to TRBJ1-5, with D possibly being TRBD1 (6 bases). The CDR3 totals 15 residues. Germline V gene lookup returns CDR1 MGHRA and CDR2 YSYEKL. Trimming left V 2 bases short and J 5 bases short, with 13 bases between. CDR3 in amino acids: CASSQQGGRDQPQHF. The DNA of the CDR3 is TGCGCCAGCAGCCAACAAGGGGGTAGGGATCAGCCCCAGCATTTT.

This chain links TRBV4-2 with TRBJ2-5; the match to TRBD2 covers 10 bases. V shed 1 base and J 0 bases; nucleotides not matched to a gene: 5. The germline V gene encodes CDR1 LGHNA and CDR2 YNFKEQ. The CDR3 covers 17 residues. CDR3: CASSQGSGGPYQETQYF. The CDR3, as DNA: TGTGCCAGCAGCCAAGGTAGCGGGGGGCCGTACCAAGAGACCCAGTACTTC.

This chain uses TRBV7-9 with TRBJ1-1, with 9 bases fitting TRBD1. The CDR3 spans 14 residues. The V segment lost 1 base and the J segment 6 bases; nucleotides outside the gene matches: 3. Germline assignment: CDR1 SEHNR and CDR2 FQNEAQ (reference sequence). CDR3 loop: CASSLDRGPAEAFF. DNA of the CDR3: TGTGCCAGCAGCTTAGACAGGGGGCCGGCTGAAGCTTTCTTT.

The V gene is TRBV14, the J gene TRBJ1-1; a weak D match, TRBD1 (6 bases). CDR3 length: 13 amino acids. Germline V lookup: CDR1 SGHDN, CDR2 FVKESK. V was cut by 1 base and J by 5 bases, with 8 bases left in between. DNA for the CDR3: TGTGCCAGCAGCCAAGTCAGGGGTACTGAAGCTTTCTTT. Amino acid sequence: CASSQVRGTEAFF.

This chain links TRBV9 with TRBJ1-2, with 7 bases identical to TRBD1. Per germline, CDR1 SGDLS and CDR2 YYNGEE. CDR3 length equals 14 residues. V was pared by 3 bases and J by 6 bases, with 8 bases of the junction left unmatched. The DNA of the CDR3 is TGTGCCAGCAGCGAACAGGGGCGCGTGGATGGCTACACCTTC. This gives the protein CASSEQGRVDGYTF.

The chain is built from TRBV6-1 and TRBJ1-4, with 12 bases lining up with TRBD1. J was trimmed by 1 base and V by 1 base; bases with no gene match: 1. The CDR3 sequence is 17 residues long. The germline V gene has CDR1 MNHNS and CDR2 SASEGT. CDR3 nucleotide sequence: TGTGCCAGCAGTGAAGGGGACAGGGGGCGAACTAATGAAAAACTGTTTTTT. Its protein is CASSEGDRGRTNEKLFF.

V gene TRBV5-5 combines with J gene TRBJ1-4; maybe TRBD1 (5 bases). The CDR3 totals 17 residues. V lost 2 bases and J 7 bases, leaving 21 bases between the germline ends. Germline CDR1 SGHKS, CDR2 YYEKEE (reference sequence). The CDR3 bases are TGTGCCAGCAGCTTAGCAAGGTTGGGGCAGGGAGGTGAAAAACTGTTTTTT. It encodes CASSLARLGQGGEKLFF.

This rearrangement joins TRBV4-1 to TRBJ1-5; TRBD1 matches 12 bases. The trim removed 2 bases at V and 5 bases at J, leaving 10 bases unmatched. Germline V gene data show CDR1 as MGHRA and CDR2 as YSYEKL. The CDR3 extends over 18 amino acids. The CDR3 coding sequence is TGCGCCAGCAGCCAAAGGAGGGACAGGGGGCGTTTGGATCAGCCCCAGCATTTT. As protein: CASSQRRDRGRLDQPQHF.

The chain uses TRBV24-1 and TRBJ2-3, with 12 bases lining up with TRBD2. The CDR3 extends over 15 amino acids. Trimming took 3 bases from V and 6 from J; bases not matched to a gene: 3. Germline CDR1 and CDR2: KGHDR and SFDVKD. This chain's CDR3 is CATSDTSGGRDTQYF. The CDR3 nucleotides are TGTGCCACCAGTGATACTAGCGGGGGGCGGGATACGCAGTATTTT.

The rearrangement uses TRBV5-1 and TRBJ1-2; TRBD1 matches at 7 bases. This CDR3 has 15 residues. V was pared by 0 bases and J by 5 bases, with 7 bases of the junction left unmatched. CDR1 is SGHRS, CDR2 YFSETQ, per germline. The CDR3 DNA follows: TGCGCCAGCAGCTTGGAGGGGACAGCCGGTTATGGCTACACCTTC. Translation: CASSLEGTAGYGYTF.

The chain joins TRBV28 to TRBJ1-2, with no clear D. Germline-derived CDR1 and CDR2 are MDHEN and SYDVKM. V lost 10 bases to trimming and J lost 4 bases, with 7 bases between them. This CDR3 has 10 amino acids. The CDR3 bases are TGTGCCACGAGGCTCTATGGCTACACCTTC. Protein product: CATRLYGYTF.

This chain links TRBV19 with TRBJ2-3; D ambiguous. Looked up from germline, CDR1 is LNHDA and CDR2 is SQIVND (reference sequence). This CDR3 has 13 residues. Trimming shortened V by 6 bases and J by 0 bases, and 7 bases separated the two germline ends. The CDR3 sequence is CASSDTSTDTQYF. The CDR3 DNA reads as TGTGCCAGTAGCGACACTAGCACAGATACGCAGTATTTT.

The V call is TRBV29-1, the J call TRBJ2-1, with 8 bases matching TRBD2. CDR3 length equals 14 residues. Germline V gene data show CDR1 as SQVTM and CDR2 as ANQGSEA. The trim removed 6 bases at V and 6 bases at J, leaving 10 bases unmatched. This chain's CDR3 is CSVPRGAGVNEQFF. The CDR3 region has the DNA TGCAGCGTCCCCCGGGGAGCGGGGGTCAATGAGCAGTTCTTC.

The J gene is TRBJ2-5, the V gene TRBV3-1 (or the pseudogene TRBV3-2); 9 bases are a match to TRBD2. With 4 bases clipped from V and 6 bases from J, the junction kept 12 bases outside the gene matches. CDR1 LGHDT and CDR2 YNNKEL come from the germline V gene (reference sequence). This CDR3 has 16 amino acids. CDR3 sequence reads: CASSRPTSGGTKTQYF. The CDR3 DNA follows: TGTGCCAGCAGCCGCCCTACGAGCGGGGGGACGAAGACCCAGTACTTC.

In DNA form, the CDR3 reads TGTGCCAGCAGCGTAACCGGGACAGGACTAAGGAAGAACACCGGGGAGCTGTTTTTT. The encoded protein is CASSVTGTGLRKNTGELFF. The V gene is TRBV9, the J gene TRBJ2-2, with 8 bases aligning to TRBD1. Germline assignment: CDR1 SGDLS and CDR2 YYNGEE. Unmatched junction bases numbered 12, after V lost 1 base and J lost 1 base. The CDR3 is 19 residues long.

V usage is TRBV7-9 and J usage is TRBJ2-3; possible D gene TRBD1, 5 bases. This CDR3 contains 15 residues. Trimming removed 3 bases from V and 5 bases from J, with 15 bases in between. The germline CDR1 and CDR2 sequences are SEHNR and FQNEAQ (reference sequence). CDR3 bases: TGTGCCAGCAGCTTTTTCGGCAGGGATAAAGATACGCAGTATTTT. It translates to CASSFFGRDKDTQYF.

The rearrangement links TRBV7-9 to TRBJ2-1, with 7 bases fitting TRBD1. Trimming removed 4 bases from V and 4 bases from J; junction bases left unmatched: 10. The germline CDR1 and CDR2 sequences are SEHNR and FQNEAQ (reference sequence). The CDR3 spans 16 residues. For the CDR3, the DNA is TGTGCCAGCAGCTCCGGGACAGTCGGTGTATACAATGAGCAGTTCTTC. Amino acids: CASSSGTVGVYNEQFF.

The chain recombines TRBV6-6 with TRBJ2-7; 11 nucleotides agree with TRBD2. Germline assignment: CDR1 MNHNY and CDR2 SVGAGI (reference sequence). With 0 bases clipped from V and 5 bases from J, the junction kept 3 bases outside the gene matches. The CDR3 has 15 amino acids. DNA of the CDR3: TGTGCCAGCAGTTACTCGACACTAGCGGGAGACGAGCAGTACTTC. It codes for CASSYSTLAGDEQYF.

This clone occurred a few times. The chain combines TRBV6-5 with TRBJ1-1; D unclear. V lost 6 bases and J lost 0, with 14 bases in between. CDR1 and CDR2 (germline): MNHEY, SVGAGI. The CDR3 has 15 amino acids. CDR3 sequence reads: CASSPYGVLNTEAFF. The CDR3 DNA is TGTGCCAGCAGCCCCTACGGGGTGTTGAACACTGAAGCTTTCTTT.

The chain couples TRBV29-1 to TRBJ1-2; possible D gene TRBD1, 6 bases. Germline CDR1 SQVTM, CDR2 ANQGSEA. Trimming took off 6 bases at V and 5 bases at J, with 13 bases between the two ends. The CDR3 loop spans 12 amino acids. CDR3 coding DNA: TGCAGCGTGGGCAGGGGTGGGTATGGCTACACCTTC. Translation: CSVGRGGYGYTF.

The V call is TRBV3-1 (or the pseudogene TRBV3-2), the J call TRBJ1-1; unclear D gene. Per the germline V gene, CDR1 is LGHDT and CDR2 is YNNKEL (reference sequence). V lost 4 bases to trimming and J lost 0 bases, with 12 bases between them. The CDR3 runs 15 residues. CDR3 amino acids: CASSLYRGLNTEAFF. Written as DNA, the CDR3 is TGTGCCAGCAGCCTCTACCGCGGGTTGAACACTGAAGCTTTCTTT.

The rearrangement joins TRBV9 to TRBJ2-7; unclear D gene. The CDR3 totals 14 residues. V was pared by 0 bases and J by 2 bases, with 9 bases between. Germline CDR1 is SGDLS and CDR2 is YYNGEE. The CDR3 loop is CASSVDLQPYEQYF. CDR3 coding DNA: TGTGCCAGCAGCGTAGATCTACAGCCCTACGAGCAGTACTTC.